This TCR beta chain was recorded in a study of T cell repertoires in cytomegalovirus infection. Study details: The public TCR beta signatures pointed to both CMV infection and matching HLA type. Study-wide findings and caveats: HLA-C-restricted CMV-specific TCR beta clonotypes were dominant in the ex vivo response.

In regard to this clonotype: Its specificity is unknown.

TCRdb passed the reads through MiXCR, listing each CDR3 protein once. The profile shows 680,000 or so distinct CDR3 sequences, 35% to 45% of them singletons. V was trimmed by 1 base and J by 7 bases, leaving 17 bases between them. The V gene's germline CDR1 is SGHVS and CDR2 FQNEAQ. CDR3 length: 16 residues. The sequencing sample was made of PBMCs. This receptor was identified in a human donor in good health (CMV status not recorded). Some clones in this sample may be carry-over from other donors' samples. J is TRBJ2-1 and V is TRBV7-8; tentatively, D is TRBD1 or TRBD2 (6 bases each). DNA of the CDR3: TGTGCCAGCAGCTTAGATAGGGGGGCCGGTTGGAATGAGCAGTTCTTC. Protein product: CASSLDRGAGWNEQFF.